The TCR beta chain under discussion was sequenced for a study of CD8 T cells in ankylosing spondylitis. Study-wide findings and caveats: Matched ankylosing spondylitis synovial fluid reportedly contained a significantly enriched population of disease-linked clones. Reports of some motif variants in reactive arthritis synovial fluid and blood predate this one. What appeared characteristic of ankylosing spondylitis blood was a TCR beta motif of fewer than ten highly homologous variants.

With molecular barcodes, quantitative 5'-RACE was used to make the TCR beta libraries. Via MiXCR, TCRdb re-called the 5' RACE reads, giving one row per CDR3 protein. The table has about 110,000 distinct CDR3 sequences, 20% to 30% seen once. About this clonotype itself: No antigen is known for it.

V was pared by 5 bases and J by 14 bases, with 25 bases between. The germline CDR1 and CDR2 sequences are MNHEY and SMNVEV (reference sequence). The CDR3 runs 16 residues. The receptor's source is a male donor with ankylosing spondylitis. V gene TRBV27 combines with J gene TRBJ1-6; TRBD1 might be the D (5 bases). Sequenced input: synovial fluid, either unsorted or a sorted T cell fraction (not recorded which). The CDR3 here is CASSPLGTERFSSLHF. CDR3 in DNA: TGTGCCAGCAGTCCCCTAGGGACGGAACGGTTCTCATCCCTCCACTTT.